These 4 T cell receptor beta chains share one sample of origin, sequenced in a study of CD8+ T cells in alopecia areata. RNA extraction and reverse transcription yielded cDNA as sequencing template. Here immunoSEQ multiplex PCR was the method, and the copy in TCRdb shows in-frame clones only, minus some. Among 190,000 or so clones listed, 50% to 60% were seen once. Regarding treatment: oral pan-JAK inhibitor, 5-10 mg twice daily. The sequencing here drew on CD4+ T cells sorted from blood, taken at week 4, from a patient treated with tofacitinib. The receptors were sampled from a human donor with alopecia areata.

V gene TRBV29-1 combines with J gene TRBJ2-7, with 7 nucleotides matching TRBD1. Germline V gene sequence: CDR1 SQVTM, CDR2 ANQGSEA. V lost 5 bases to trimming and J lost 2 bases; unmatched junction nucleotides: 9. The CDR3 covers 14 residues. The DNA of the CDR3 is TGCAGCGTTCTCCTCGGGACAGCACCCTACGAGCAGTACTTC. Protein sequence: CSVLLGTAPYEQYF.

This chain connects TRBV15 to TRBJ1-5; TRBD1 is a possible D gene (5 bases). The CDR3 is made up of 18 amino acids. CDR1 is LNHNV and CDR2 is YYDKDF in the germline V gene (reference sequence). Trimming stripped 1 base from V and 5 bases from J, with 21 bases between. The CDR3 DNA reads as TGTGCCACCAGCAGAGGGCTCGGGTTTACGGGCAGGGATCAGCCCCAGCATTTT. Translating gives CATSRGLGFTGRDQPQHF. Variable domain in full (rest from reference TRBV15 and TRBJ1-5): DAMVIQNPRYQVTQFGKPVTLSCSQTLNHNVMYWYQQKSSQAPKLLFHYYDKDFNNEADTPDNFQSRRPNTSFCFLDIRSPGLGDTAMYLCATSRGLGFTGRDQPQHFGDGTRLSIL.

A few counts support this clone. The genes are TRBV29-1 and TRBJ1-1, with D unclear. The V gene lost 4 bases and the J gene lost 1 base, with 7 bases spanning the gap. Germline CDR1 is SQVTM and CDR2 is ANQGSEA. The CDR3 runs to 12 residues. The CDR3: CSVGVQNTEAFF. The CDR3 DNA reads TGCAGCGTTGGGGTCCAGAACACTGAAGCTTTCTTT.

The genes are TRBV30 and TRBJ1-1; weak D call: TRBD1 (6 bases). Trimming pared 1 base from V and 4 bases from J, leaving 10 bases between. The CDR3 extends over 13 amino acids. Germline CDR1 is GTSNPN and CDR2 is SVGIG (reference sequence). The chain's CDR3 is CAWSGPGATEAFF. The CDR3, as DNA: TGTGCCTGGAGTGGCCCGGGGGCCACTGAAGCTTTCTTT.